These T cell receptor beta chains were read from a single sample in a study of blood T cell repertoires in COVID-19. Sequencing used immunoSEQ multiplex PCR; TCRdb keeps in-frame clones, though not all of them. Here the sample spans more than 95,000 clones, approximately 82% being singletons. Sequencing was carried out using peripheral blood. The source is a woman aged 45-60 years with acute or convalescent COVID-19. CDR3s leave out the opening cysteine and the closing phenylalanine or tryptophan. D genes are given only for firm matches. Some rows mark clone size as missing; the rest say once, few, many or name a class of expanded clone.

j_call clone_size d_call v_call cdr3_aa
TRBJ1-2 . TRBD1 TRBV27 ASSRSSQGTGHGYT
TRBJ1-3 . . TRBV29-1 SVTPHSGNTIY
TRBJ1-1 . TRBD1 TRBV23-1 ASSPGQVILNTEAF
TRBJ2-5 . . TRBV28 ASSSSGETQY
TRBJ1-5 . . TRBV30 AWSGLSNQPQH
TRBJ2-3 . TRBD2 TRBV11-2 ASSPGLAGVDTQY
TRBJ1-1 few . TRBV4-1 ASSQQWGDTEAF
TRBJ1-2 once TRBD1 TRBV3-1/TRBV3-2 ASSRQGYGYT
TRBJ2-1 . TRBD2 TRBV6-2/TRBV6-3 ASSQRTSGGPGNEQF
TRBJ1-6 few TRBD1 TRBV27 ASRKDRSGSPLH
TRBJ1-2 . . TRBV10-3 AISESQGRCCT
TRBJ2-3 . . TRBV12-3/TRBV12-4 ASSRGGRDTQY
TRBJ1-2 . . TRBV5-1 ASSLGHANYGYT
TRBJ2-3 . TRBD1 TRBV2 ASSSGQVWVDTQY
TRBJ1-4 . TRBD1 TRBV7-9 ASSSAKGQFNEKLF
TRBJ1-6 once . TRBV7-9 ASSLLNSPLH
TRBJ2-7 . TRBD1 TRBV5-4 ASSLGRGTEGNEQY